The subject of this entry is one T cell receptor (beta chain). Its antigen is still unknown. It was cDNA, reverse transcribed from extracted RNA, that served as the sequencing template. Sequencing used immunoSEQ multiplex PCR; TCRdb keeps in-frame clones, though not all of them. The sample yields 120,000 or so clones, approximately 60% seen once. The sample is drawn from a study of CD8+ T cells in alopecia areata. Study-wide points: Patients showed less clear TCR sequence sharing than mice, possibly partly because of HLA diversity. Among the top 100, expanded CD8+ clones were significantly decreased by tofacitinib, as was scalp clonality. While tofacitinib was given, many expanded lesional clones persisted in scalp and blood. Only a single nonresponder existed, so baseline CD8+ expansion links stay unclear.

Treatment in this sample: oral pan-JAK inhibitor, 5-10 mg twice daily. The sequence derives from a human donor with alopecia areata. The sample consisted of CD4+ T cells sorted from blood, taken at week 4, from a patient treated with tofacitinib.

The CDR3 DNA reads TGTGCCAGCAGTTTCGGCAAGGGTAAAGAGACCCAGTACTTC. Protein sequence: CASSFGKGKETQYF. The chain recombines TRBV27 with TRBJ2-5; D not resolved. Deletions cut 3 bases from V and 3 bases from J, with 11 bases between. The CDR3 covers 14 residues. The germline V gene encodes CDR1 MNHEY and CDR2 SMNVEV (reference sequence).